What follows are 29 T cell receptor beta chains derived from one specimen sequenced in a study of post-analysis software for immune sequencing data. Unique-molecular-identifier-tagged TCR beta cDNA libraries were used. Each CDR3 protein gets one entry after TCRdb re-called the PCR reads with MiXCR. This table holds about 260,000 distinct CDR3 sequences, around 34% found once. These TCRs are of unknown antigen specificity. Study-wide findings and caveats: A handful of TRBV segments were significantly more frequent in patients than in controls. TRBV5-6, TRBV5-1 and TRBV20-1 were among these segments.

Sequencing input: blood. Receptor source: a girl under 18 with multiple sclerosis.

This clonotype occurred a few times. This chain connects TRBV7-3 to TRBJ2-5; TRBD1 is a possible D gene (5 bases). Germline assignment: CDR1 SGHTA and CDR2 FQGTGA. The CDR3 loop spans 15 amino acids. Trimming took 4 bases from V and 11 from J, leaving 23 bases between them. This chain's CDR3 is CASSYSSAGWNEQYF. CDR3 nucleotides: TGTGCCAGCAGCTATTCCTCGGCAGGGTGGAATGAGCAGTACTTC.

This clonotype showed up many times. The chain is built from TRBV12-3 or TRBV12-4 and TRBJ2-5; 14 positions match TRBD2. The CDR3 contains 18 residues. The V gene end was trimmed by 6 bases and the J gene end by 5 bases; junction bases not matched to a gene: 14. The CDR3 bases are TGTGCCAGCAGAGCAGCGACTAGCGGGGGGGCATGGGGGGAGACCCAGTACTTC. Its protein product is CASRAATSGGAWGETQYF.

V is TRBV20-1 and J is TRBJ2-3, with D perhaps TRBD1 (5 bases). V was trimmed by 4 bases and J by 9 bases, leaving 17 bases between them. This CDR3 is built from 13 residues. Germline values: CDR1 DFQATT, CDR2 SNEGSKA (reference sequence). CDR3 residues: CSAIVQDQQTQYF. The CDR3 DNA reads TGCAGTGCTATTGTACAGGATCAGCAGACGCAGTATTTT.

J is TRBJ2-7 and V is TRBV20-1; TRBD2 aligns across 10 bases. The V and J ends lost 3 bases and 6 bases, in that order; junction bases with no gene match: 8. The CDR3 has 14 amino acids. Germline values: CDR1 DFQATT, CDR2 SNEGSKA (reference sequence). CDR3 coding DNA: TGCAGTGCTAGGGGGACTAGCGAATTGCCCGAGCAGTACTTC. Encoded protein: CSARGTSELPEQYF.

Points on this clonotype: A much larger clone sits a single nucleotide away, making a read error possible. The rearrangement joins TRBV20-1 to TRBJ2-5; 11 positions match TRBD2. J gave up 13 bases and V 1 base, and 14 bases lay outside the gene matches. Germline assignment: CDR1 DFQATT and CDR2 SNEGSKA (reference sequence). The CDR3 has 15 residues. The CDR3 is CSARVYSGGGNERYF. The DNA of the CDR3 is TGCAGTGCTAGAGTATATAGCGGGGGGGGAAATGAGCGGTACTTC.

This clonotype was observed at least ten times. The chain is built from TRBV20-1 and TRBJ2-5; D possibly corresponds to TRBD1 (5 bases). V was shortened by 0 bases and J by 5 bases, with 13 bases between the two germline ends. Germline loops: CDR1 DFQATT, CDR2 SNEGSKA (reference sequence). CDR3 length equals 14 residues. CDR3 sequence: CSARDLRRVETQYF. CDR3 nucleotide sequence: TGCAGTGCTAGAGATCTCCGCAGGGTTGAGACCCAGTACTTC.

The rearrangement uses TRBV5-1 and TRBJ2-1, with a tentative D call TRBD1 (6 bases). Matching the DNA end better, TRBJ2-7 makes the J call doubtful. Looked up from germline, CDR1 is SGHRS and CDR2 is YFSETQ. The length of the CDR3 is 14 residues. The chain's CDR3 is CASSLYRDSYEQYF. Written as DNA, the CDR3 is TGCGCCAGCAGCTTGTACAGGGACTCCTACGAGCAGTACTTC.

This clonotype has at least ten counts. The chain carries TRBV20-1 and TRBJ2-1; 9 nucleotides agree with TRBD2. The germline CDR1 and CDR2 sequences are DFQATT and SNEGSKA (reference sequence). V trimming: 4 bases; J trimming: 4 bases; junction bases outside the gene matches: 5. CDR3 length equals 14 residues. CDR3 region: CSATSGGNYNEQFF. The DNA for the CDR3 is TGCAGTGCTACCAGCGGGGGGAATTACAATGAGCAGTTCTTC.

The genes are TRBV4-1 and TRBJ2-6, with 9 nucleotides matching TRBD1. CDR3 size: 19 residues. Per germline, CDR1 MGHRA and CDR2 YSYEKL. The V and J ends lost 4 bases and 2 bases, in that order; junction bases with no gene match: 12. In DNA form, the CDR3 reads TGCGCCAGCAGCCGCCCATCCCACAGGGGGCAAGCTGGGGCCAACGTCCTGACTTTC. This encodes CASSRPSHRGQAGANVLTF.

The chain is built from TRBV10-3 and TRBJ1-4; D ambiguous. V was clipped by 3 bases and J by 2 bases, with 13 bases between them. The CDR3 loop spans 16 amino acids. Germline values: CDR1 ENHRY, CDR2 SYGVKD. CDR3 sequence (DNA): TGTGCCATCAGTGACCCAAACGCGGGGACTAATGAAAAACTGTTTTTT. It specifies CAISDPNAGTNEKLFF.

The chain is built from TRBV16 and TRBJ2-4; D not resolved. CDR3 length: 12 residues. The V and J ends lost 4 bases and 7 bases respectively, with 8 bases between them. Germline CDR1 and CDR2: KGHSY and FQNENV. In DNA form, the CDR3 reads TGTGCCAGCAGCCGTTCCTTGAACATTCAGTACTTC. This encodes CASSRSLNIQYF.

In this sample, this clonotype turned up a few times. V is TRBV4-1 and J is TRBJ1-5, with a weak D call TRBD1 (6 bases). Germline-derived CDR1 and CDR2 are MGHRA and YSYEKL. This CDR3 region has 15 residues. V lost 4 bases, J lost 1 base, and 11 bases lay in between. The CDR3, as DNA: TGCGCCAGCAGCCTTCGACAGGAGAGCAATCAGCCCCAGCATTTT. Translating it yields CASSLRQESNQPQHF.

In the case of this clonotype: Sequence at one end of the junction differs from germline and may be a read error. The chain recombines TRBV28 with TRBJ1-6; D perhaps matches TRBD1 (5 bases). The germline V gene has CDR1 MDHEN and CDR2 SYDVKM. The CDR3 consists of 15 residues. In nucleotides, the CDR3 is TGTGCCAGCAGTTTAAGGGGAACCTATAATTCACCCCCCCACTTT. Translation gives CASSLRGTYNSPPHF.

This clonotype has just a few counts. The chain uses TRBV6-5 and TRBJ1-1; 8 bases map to TRBD1. Germline V gene data show CDR1 as MNHEY and CDR2 as SVGAGI. This CDR3 is built from 15 residues. The ends lost 3 bases at V and 6 bases at J; junction bases unmatched: 9. For the CDR3, the DNA is TGTGCCAGCAGTTATTCCGGACAGGGCCGGGCTGAAGCTTTCTTT. Residues: CASSYSGQGRAEAFF.

The CDR3 nucleotides read TGTGCCAGCTCTCAACCGGGACAGGGCTACAATGAGCAGTTCTTC. Translation: CASSQPGQGYNEQFF. The chain uses TRBV6-2 or TRBV6-3 and TRBJ2-1; 9 nucleotides line up with TRBD1. The CDR3 covers 15 residues. After removal of 8 bases from V and 3 bases from J, the junction contained 8 bases not matched to a gene. The germline CDR1 and CDR2 sequences are MNHEY and SVGEGT.

Details on this clonotype: An end of the junction differs from the germline gene, which may be a read error. The chain couples TRBV29-1 to TRBJ2-2; 11 positions agree with TRBD2. Germline V lookup: CDR1 SQVTM, CDR2 ANQGSEA. The CDR3 length is 15 residues. In nucleotides, the CDR3 is TGCAGCGTTGGACTAGCGGGGCGTCAGGGCGGGGAGCGGTTTTTT. Residues: CSVGLAGRQGGERFF.

In DNA, the CDR3 is TGTGCCAGCAGCTCAGTTCAGGGAGACAATCAGCCCCAGCATTTT. Its protein is CASSSVQGDNQPQHF. J is TRBJ1-5 and V is TRBV11-2; tentative D call: TRBD1 (5 bases). CDR1 is SGHAT, CDR2 FQNNGV, per germline. Between the trimmed V and J ends, which lost 4 bases and 3 bases, there was a span of 13 bases. This CDR3 has 15 residues.

The chain joins TRBV28 to TRBJ2-3, with 8 bases identical to TRBD1. Germline loops: CDR1 MDHEN, CDR2 SYDVKM. Trimming removed 10 bases from V and 2 bases from J; junction bases left unmatched: 8. The CDR3 covers 14 residues. Here the CDR3 reads CATMDRALTDTQYF. The CDR3 nucleotides read TGTGCCACTATGGACAGGGCACTCACAGATACGCAGTATTTT.

This clonotype was observed a few times. V usage is TRBV6-2 or TRBV6-3 and J usage is TRBJ2-6; no firm D call. CDR3 length equals 15 residues. CDR1 is MNHEY, CDR2 SVGEGT, per germline. The ends were cut back, 0 bases at V and 4 bases at J, with 7 bases in the middle. CDR3: CASSYSLAGANVLTF. In DNA, the CDR3 is TGTGCCAGCAGTTACTCCTTGGCCGGGGCCAACGTCCTGACTTTC.

Details on this clonotype: A read error is possible here, since a much larger clone lies one base away. This rearrangement joins TRBV6-1 to TRBJ1-2; TRBD1 might be the D (6 bases). Germline loops: CDR1 MNHNS, CDR2 SASEGT. CDR3 length: 13 amino acids. The CDR3 spells CASSGTDGSGFTF. The CDR3 DNA reads as TGTGCCAGCAGTGGGACAGATGGATCCGGCTTCACCTTC.

This clonotype appeared a few times. A much larger clone differs by one base, so this may be a read error. The rearrangement uses TRBV4-1 and TRBJ2-5; D unresolved. The germline CDR1 and CDR2 sequences are MGHRA and YSYEKL. V lost 0 bases, J lost 11 bases, and 7 bases lay in between. The CDR3 loop spans 11 amino acids. The CDR3 DNA follows: TGCGCCAGCAGCCAAGAGCATGAGCAGTACTTC. Translating gives CASSQEHEQYF.

This rearrangement joins TRBV6-1 to TRBJ2-1; maybe TRBD2 (6 bases). CDR1 is MNHNS and CDR2 is SASEGT in the germline V gene. Trimming pared 7 bases from V and 4 bases from J, leaving 14 bases between. The CDR3 sequence is 14 residues long. The CDR3: CASTEGAGYNEQFF. The CDR3 region has the DNA TGTGCCAGCACGGAAGGGGCGGGATACAATGAGCAGTTCTTC.

J is TRBJ1-1 and V is TRBV3-1; 8 positions match TRBD1. V gave up 3 bases and J gave up 4 bases; unmatched junction bases: 13. The germline CDR1 and CDR2 sequences are LGHDT and YNNKEL (reference sequence). The CDR3 spans 17 residues. The CDR3 loop is CASSHSDREWWGTEAFF. DNA for the CDR3: TGTGCCAGCAGCCATTCGGACAGGGAATGGTGGGGCACTGAAGCTTTCTTT.

This clonotype has at least ten counts. The V and J genes are TRBV6-5 and TRBJ1-2, with no clear D. CDR3 length equals 15 residues. Germline values: CDR1 MNHEY, CDR2 SVGAGI. V lost 0 bases and J 0 bases, leaving 8 bases between the germline ends. Here the CDR3 reads CASSYSRAANYGYTF. DNA of the CDR3: TGTGCCAGCAGTTACTCGAGGGCAGCTAACTATGGCTACACCTTC.

This chain joins TRBV9 and TRBJ2-1; perhaps TRBD2 as D (8 bases). Germline values: CDR1 SGDLS, CDR2 YYNGEE. V lost 4 bases to trimming and J lost 4 bases, with 15 bases between them. The CDR3 has 15 residues. CDR3 in DNA: TGTGCCAGCAGCTCGGGAGGGGGCTTATACAATGAGCAGTTCTTC. Translating it yields CASSSGGGLYNEQFF.

About this clonotype itself: This may stem from a read error, because a much larger clone lies one nucleotide away. Since no conserved phenylalanine or tryptophan closes the CDR3, a read error is the likely cause. The chain is built from TRBV6-1 and TRBJ2-1; D gene uncertain. CDR1 and CDR2 (germline): MNHNS, SASEGT. The V and J ends lost 1 base and 10 bases respectively, with 8 bases between them. The CDR3 is 12 amino acids. CDR3 sequence reads: CASSEVWGEQFV. In DNA, the CDR3 is TGTGCCAGCAGTGAAGTGTGGGGAGAGCAGTTCGTC.

This rearrangement joins TRBV7-2 to TRBJ2-5, with D perhaps matching TRBD2 (6 bases). The J call may be wrong; the DNA end is better matched by TRBJ2-7. Germline CDR1 reads SGHTA; CDR2 reads FQGNSA. The CDR3 extends over 14 amino acids. Here the CDR3 DNA reads TGTGCCAGCAGCTTTCCGGGGGTAACTTTCGAGCAGTACTTC. Its protein is CASSFPGVTFEQYF.

This clonotype has at least ten counts. J is TRBJ2-3 and V is TRBV2; weak D call: TRBD1 (5 bases). Trimming removed 7 bases from V and 4 bases from J, with 21 bases in between. Germline lookup yields CDR1 SNHLY and CDR2 FYNNEI. This CDR3 comprises 16 residues. CDR3: CASTAPRGRAPDTQYF. CDR3 in DNA: TGTGCCAGCACCGCCCCACGAGGCAGGGCGCCAGATACGCAGTATTTT.

This clonotype was counted at least ten times. The genes are TRBV12-3 or TRBV12-4 and TRBJ1-5; no clear D gene. V was cut by 5 bases and J by 0 bases, with 8 bases left in between. There are 14 residues in the CDR3. The CDR3 sequence is CASSPHYSNQPQHF. The CDR3 DNA is TGTGCCAGCAGTCCTCATTATAGCAATCAGCCCCAGCATTTT.